These T cell receptor beta chains were read from a single sample in a study of T-cell reconstitution after alpha-beta-depleted transplantation in children. TCRdb reanalysed the PCR reads using MiXCR and keeps one entry per CDR3 protein. The sample yields roughly 180,000 distinct CDR3 sequences, about 14% seen once. The sample was PBMCs from the stem cell graft donor, taken from the stem cell graft. All receptors derive from a human donor who donated a stem cell graft to a child with acute lymphoblastic leukemia. Each CDR3 is given with its conserved first and last residue. Each record gives: V gene, clone size, J gene, D gene, CDR3 DNA, CDR3 protein. A D gene is named only where the DNA matches it firmly. Where a row states a size, it is once, few, many or the class of an expanded clone; other rows omit it.

v_call: TRBV3-1
clone_size: many
j_call: TRBJ2-2
d_call: .
cdr3_nt: TGTGCCAGCAGCCCCACATCAGGGGTGGACACCGGGGAGCTGTTTTTT
cdr3_aa: CASSPTSGVDTGELFF

v_call: TRBV7-8
clone_size: many
j_call: TRBJ2-2
d_call: TRBD1
cdr3_nt: TGTGCCAGCAGCCTGACAGGGGGAAACACCGGGGAGCTGTTTTTT
cdr3_aa: CASSLTGGNTGELFF

v_call: TRBV4-1
clone_size: .
j_call: TRBJ2-6
d_call: TRBD2
cdr3_nt: TGCGCCAGCAGCCAAGCCTTGGCGGGAGCTGGGGCCAACGTCCTGACTTTC
cdr3_aa: CASSQALAGAGANVLTF

v_call: TRBV19
clone_size: .
j_call: TRBJ1-1
d_call: .
cdr3_nt: TGTGCCACCCTCTCGTTGAACATGAACACTGAAGCTTTCTTT
cdr3_aa: CATLSLNMNTEAFF

v_call: TRBV5-1
clone_size: many
j_call: TRBJ1-1
d_call: TRBD1
cdr3_nt: TGCGCCAGCAGGATTGGACAGGGTAACACTGAAGCTTTCTTT
cdr3_aa: CASRIGQGNTEAFF

v_call: TRBV7-6
clone_size: many
j_call: TRBJ1-1
d_call: .
cdr3_nt: TGTGCCAGCAGCTTAGCCGGGCCGGGGGATTGGAGCACTGAAGCTTTCTTT
cdr3_aa: CASSLAGPGDWSTEAFF

v_call: TRBV20-1
clone_size: many
j_call: TRBJ1-2
d_call: .
cdr3_nt: TGCAGTGCTAGCCGGGCGGGATCCGTAAACTATGGCTACACCTTC
cdr3_aa: CSASRAGSVNYGYTF

v_call: TRBV11-3
clone_size: .
j_call: TRBJ2-3
d_call: .
cdr3_nt: TGTGCCAGCAGCATACGACGGTTGGATACGCAGTATTTT
cdr3_aa: CASSIRRLDTQYF

v_call: TRBV2
clone_size: .
j_call: TRBJ1-2
d_call: .
cdr3_nt: TGTGGCAGCAGTAAGACAGACTACTATGGCTACACCTTC
cdr3_aa: CGSSKTDYYGYTF

v_call: TRBV18
clone_size: few
j_call: TRBJ2-3
d_call: TRBD1
cdr3_nt: TGTGCCAGCTCGCCACTCTCGGGACAGGGAGCAGATACGCAGTATTTT
cdr3_aa: CASSPLSGQGADTQYF

v_call: TRBV29-1
clone_size: many
j_call: TRBJ2-1
d_call: TRBD2
cdr3_nt: TGCAGCGGTACCAGCGGGAGCTACAATGAGCAGTTCTTC
cdr3_aa: CSGTSGSYNEQFF

v_call: TRBV7-2
clone_size: .
j_call: TRBJ1-2
d_call: TRBD1
cdr3_nt: TGTGCCAGCAGCTTAGGGGGACAGCGGAATAAGAATGGCTACACCTTC
cdr3_aa: CASSLGGQRNKNGYTF

v_call: TRBV2
clone_size: many
j_call: TRBJ1-6
d_call: .
cdr3_nt: TGTGCCAGCAGTGATAACCCTTCACCCCTCCACTTT
cdr3_aa: CASSDNPSPLHF

v_call: TRBV5-5
clone_size: many
j_call: TRBJ2-1
d_call: TRBD2
cdr3_nt: TGTGCCAGCAGCTCGGTGGGGGAGGGTCTATCCTATGAGCAGTTCTTC
cdr3_aa: CASSSVGEGLSYEQFF

v_call: TRBV20-1
clone_size: many
j_call: TRBJ2-3
d_call: .
cdr3_nt: TGCAGTGCTAGGGCAAGGCAGAGCACAGATACGCAGTATTTT
cdr3_aa: CSARARQSTDTQYF

v_call: TRBV7-9
clone_size: .
j_call: TRBJ2-7
d_call: .
cdr3_nt: TGTGCCAGCAGCGCAGACGGGGAGCAGTACTTC
cdr3_aa: CASSADGEQYF

v_call: TRBV29-1
clone_size: many
j_call: TRBJ2-5
d_call: .
cdr3_nt: TGCAGCGCCGGGACCATTCAAGGAGAGACCCAGTACTTC
cdr3_aa: CSAGTIQGETQYF

v_call: TRBV10-2
clone_size: .
j_call: TRBJ2-1
d_call: TRBD2
cdr3_nt: TGCGCCAGCAGGGGACTAGCGGGATCGAATAGGAATGAGCAGTTCTTC
cdr3_aa: CASRGLAGSNRNEQFF

v_call: TRBV5-1
clone_size: many
j_call: TRBJ2-5
d_call: TRBD1
cdr3_nt: TGCGCCAGCAGCCCTCAGACAGGGGTAGAGACCCAGTACTTC
cdr3_aa: CASSPQTGVETQYF

v_call: TRBV7-9
clone_size: many
j_call: TRBJ1-2
d_call: .
cdr3_nt: TGTGCCAGCAGCTTAGCAGTCCCAACTAACTATGGCTACACCTTC
cdr3_aa: CASSLAVPTNYGYTF

v_call: TRBV11-2
clone_size: .
j_call: TRBJ2-7
d_call: .
cdr3_nt: TGTGCCAGCAGCTTAGGAGGCCAGGTCGGCTTCGAGCAGTACTTC
cdr3_aa: CASSLGGQVGFEQYF

v_call: TRBV12-3/TRBV12-4
clone_size: many
j_call: TRBJ2-5
d_call: TRBD1
cdr3_nt: TGTGCCAGCAGTTTACAACAGGGGTCGGGCGAGACCCAGTACTTC
cdr3_aa: CASSLQQGSGETQYF